What follows are 4 T cell receptor beta chains derived from one specimen sequenced in a study of blood T cell repertoires in COVID-19. This table comes from immunoSEQ multiplex PCR, and its TCRdb copy is limited to in-frame clones, with some not included. The sample has approximately 480,000 clones; roughly 90% are singletons. What was sequenced was PBMCs or T cells enriched from blood (not recorded which). These receptors originate from a woman younger than 35 who had recovered from COVID-19.

On this clone itself: The same CDR3 arises from other DNA sequences in this sample as well. The chain joins TRBV20-1 to TRBJ1-1; D gene unclear. V was pared by 3 bases and J by 3 bases, with 5 bases between. The CDR3 has 11 amino acids. CDR1 and CDR2 (germline): DFQATT, SNEGSKA (reference sequence). The DNA for the CDR3 is TGCAGTGCTAGCCGGGACACTGAAGCTTTCTTT. This translates into CSASRDTEAFF.

The J gene is TRBJ1-6, the V gene TRBV27, with TRBD1 matching 9 bases. The ends lost 4 bases at V and 6 bases at J; junction bases unmatched: 7. In germline, CDR1 is MNHEY, CDR2 SMNVEV (reference sequence). The CDR3 is made up of 16 amino acids. The CDR3 DNA follows: TGTGCCAGCAGTTCCGGACAGGGGTTTATTAATTCACCCCTCCACTTT. It codes for CASSSGQGFINSPLHF.

The chain carries TRBV11-2 and TRBJ1-1, with 10 bases matching TRBD1. Germline CDR1 SGHAT, CDR2 FQNNGV. CDR3 length: 16 amino acids. V trimming: 1 base; J trimming: 3 bases; junction bases outside the gene matches: 5. The CDR3 reads CASSLGFGTGDTEAFF. As DNA, the CDR3 is TGTGCCAGCAGCTTAGGGTTCGGGACAGGGGACACTGAAGCTTTCTTT.

J is TRBJ2-3 and V is TRBV29-1; TRBD2 matches 9 bases. The germline gives CDR1 SQVTM, CDR2 ANQGSEA. V lost 8 bases, J lost 2 bases, and 11 bases stayed unmatched. This CDR3 comprises 15 residues. This chain's CDR3 is CSLTKRGDTTDTQYF. As DNA, the CDR3 is TGCAGCTTAACTAAGCGGGGGGACACCACAGATACGCAGTATTTT.